The T cell receptor beta chain under discussion was sequenced for a study of control samples from healthy donors and cancer patients. Germline lookup yields CDR1 SGDLS and CDR2 YYNGEE. There are 14 residues in the CDR3. Trimming took 0 bases from V and 6 from J; bases not matched to a gene: 5. This clone has a single count. Some clones are missing from TCRdb's copy, which holds only in-frame ones; the method was immunoSEQ multiplex PCR. The sample lists roughly 130,000 clones, around 93% occurring once. The chain combines TRBV9 with TRBJ1-2, with 7 bases fitting TRBD1. Input material: blood. This sequence was found in a man younger than 35 in good health. CDR3 region: CASSVGRGQDGYTF. CDR3 sequence (DNA): TGTGCCAGCAGCGTAGGAAGGGGGCAGGATGGCTACACCTTC.